The sequence of this T cell receptor beta chain was determined in a study of T cell responses to AZD1222 COVID-19 vaccine. Findings of the study overall: Vaccine-associated CD4 TCRs spanned spike, dominant at 160-218 and 743-854. Clonal diversity was possibly underestimated, and white British individuals and females predominated among donors.

CDR3 length: 15 residues. Between the trimmed V and J ends, which lost 7 bases and 3 bases, there was a span of 14 bases. CDR1 KGHDR and CDR2 SFDVKD come from the germline V gene. Libraries were prepared by immunoSEQ multiplex PCR; TCRdb keeps only in-frame clonotypes and omits some of them. The sample lists about 90,000 clones, over 75% occurring once. This clone was seen once. The antigen is not known. The TCR originated in an adult who received the AZD1222 COVID-19 vaccine. The sample here was peripheral blood, taken 28 days after the second AZD1222 dose. The chain joins TRBV24-1 to TRBJ2-2, with D perhaps matching TRBD1 (6 bases). The chain's CDR3 is CATSHRAGYTGELFF. The CDR3 DNA reads TGTGCCACCAGCCACAGGGCTGGGTACACCGGGGAGCTGTTTTTT.